The next 26 T cell receptor beta chains were all read from a single sample in a study of shared clonotypes between healthy human individuals. Using immunoSEQ multiplex PCR, the repertoire was profiled, and TCRdb retains in-frame clones only, with some absent. The repertoire consists of around 1.9 million clones, with approximately 94% occurring once and the leading ten covering around 1.7%. Terminally differentiated effector memory CD45RA+ cells were excluded from the naive CD8 cells, which were CD45RO-negative and positively selected for CCR7. Sequencing was performed on naive CD8+ T cells from PBMCs. Every receptor here comes from a man between 18 and 29 years old in good health. Some clones in this sample may be carry-over from other donors' samples.

As concerns this clone: Other DNA sequences in the sample encode the same CDR3. The genes are TRBV5-6 and TRBJ1-5; D is ambiguous. V lost 0 bases and J lost 4, with 5 bases in between. Germline values: CDR1 SGHDT, CDR2 YYEEEE. CDR3 length: 13 amino acids. CDR3 loop: CASSLGRNQPQHF. As DNA, the CDR3 is TGTGCCAGCAGCTTGGGCAGAAATCAGCCCCAGCATTTT.

As regards this clone: Other DNA sequences in this specimen translate into the identical CDR3. The rearrangement uses TRBV27 and TRBJ2-7, with TRBD1 identical over 10 bases. CDR1 and CDR2 from the germline V gene are MNHEY and SMNVEV (reference sequence). CDR3 length: 15 residues. The junction had 5 bases not matched to a gene; V was cut back by 3 bases and J by 3 bases. The DNA for the CDR3 is TGTGCCAGCAGTTTCGGACAGGGGGTCTTCTACGAGCAGTACTTC. Its protein product is CASSFGQGVFYEQYF.

The rearrangement uses TRBV28 and TRBJ1-2; unclear D gene. This CDR3 has 14 residues. Trimming left V 8 bases short and J 0 bases short, with 13 bases between. The V gene's germline CDR1 is MDHEN and CDR2 SYDVKM. In nucleotides, the CDR3 is TGTGCCAGCCACACCTTCGGGGCTAACTATGGCTACACCTTC. Amino acids: CASHTFGANYGYTF.

Of note for this clone: Other nucleotide sequences from this sample produce the same CDR3. This chain uses TRBV28 with TRBJ2-5; D uncertain. Germline lookup yields CDR1 MDHEN and CDR2 SYDVKM. With 2 bases removed from V and 2 bases from J, the gap between germline ends came to 9 bases. There are 14 residues in the CDR3. In DNA, the CDR3 is TGTGCCAGCAGTTTACGGGTCACTCAAGAGACCCAGTACTTC. It encodes CASSLRVTQETQYF.

The J gene is TRBJ2-7, the V gene TRBV5-1; the match to TRBD2 covers 15 bases. The germline V gene encodes CDR1 SGHRS and CDR2 YFSETQ. The CDR3 contains 14 residues. V was pared by 4 bases and J by 6 bases, with 2 bases of the junction left unmatched. CDR3 protein: CASSLGLAGGEQYF. CDR3 coding DNA: TGCGCCAGCAGCCTGGGACTAGCGGGAGGCGAGCAGTACTTC.

Concerning this clone: This sample includes further DNA sequences coding for the same CDR3. The chain joins TRBV27 to TRBJ2-1; possibly TRBD2 for D (6 bases). Germline lookup yields CDR1 MNHEY and CDR2 SMNVEV (reference sequence). There are 15 residues in the CDR3. The V gene lost 5 bases and the J gene lost 10 bases, with 21 bases spanning the gap. The CDR3 DNA reads as TGTGCCAGCAGTCCGCAACTAGCAGGCGATGGGGAGCAGTTCTTC. Translated: CASSPQLAGDGEQFF.

The rearrangement uses TRBV5-3 and TRBJ1-3, with D maybe TRBD1 (5 bases). TRBV5-3 is noted as an ORF with a role that remains uncertain. The CDR3 loop spans 13 amino acids. V lost 0 bases, J lost 9 bases, and 10 bases lay in between. The CDR3 is CARSLGDLGTIYF. In DNA form, the CDR3 reads TGTGCCAGAAGCTTGGGGGACTTGGGCACCATATATTTT.

This clone was counted a single time. The chain joins TRBV7-9 to TRBJ2-7; D uncertain. The CDR3 has 12 amino acids. Trimming cost V 4 bases and J 9 bases, with 13 bases left between them. Per germline, CDR1 SEHNR and CDR2 FQNEAQ (reference sequence). This CDR3 is CASSSTTRGQYF. The CDR3 bases are TGTGCCAGCAGCTCCACCACTCGAGGGCAGTACTTC.

The CDR3 DNA sequence: TGTGCCAGCAGCCCCCTGACCGTTCGGGGGTCCGCCTACGAGCAGTACTTC. Residues: CASSPLTVRGSAYEQYF. V gene TRBV27 combines with J gene TRBJ2-7, with D tentatively TRBD2 (6 bases). The CDR3 length is 17 residues. V lost 6 bases, J lost 2 bases, and 23 bases lay in between. Germline CDR1 and CDR2: MNHEY and SMNVEV (reference sequence).

V is TRBV11-2 and J is TRBJ2-5, with D perhaps TRBD1 (5 bases). This CDR3 contains 15 residues. Germline V gene lookup returns CDR1 SGHAT and CDR2 FQNNGV. Between the trimmed V and J ends, which lost 5 bases and 3 bases, there was a span of 16 bases. CDR3 residues: CASSPVPQAKETQYF. The DNA for the CDR3 is TGTGCCAGCAGCCCGGTCCCACAGGCCAAAGAGACCCAGTACTTC.

The chain recombines TRBV7-9 with TRBJ2-3; 7 bases fit TRBD2. The junction had 13 bases not matched to a gene; V was cut back by 7 bases and J by 3 bases. The germline V gene encodes CDR1 SEHNR and CDR2 FQNEAQ (reference sequence). The CDR3 spans 16 residues. DNA of the CDR3: TGTGCCAGCATCCCCCCTGGGGCGGGAGTAACAGATACGCAGTATTTT. This codes for CASIPPGAGVTDTQYF.

The J gene is TRBJ2-2, the V gene TRBV7-6; D is undetermined. V shed 5 bases and J shed 7 bases, with 20 bases lying between them. Germline V gene data show CDR1 as SGHVS and CDR2 as FNYEAQ. The CDR3 contains 16 residues. DNA for the CDR3: TGTGCCAGCAGCACCGGAGCAGTGCTGGCCAGCGGGGAGCTGTTTTTT. Amino acid sequence: CASSTGAVLASGELFF.

The chain combines TRBV9 with TRBJ2-3; no definite D call. Trimming removed 4 bases at V and 2 bases at J, with 11 bases between. The germline V gene has CDR1 SGDLS and CDR2 YYNGEE. CDR3 length: 14 amino acids. In nucleotides, the CDR3 is TGTGCCAGCAGCAAGGTTTCACACACAGATACGCAGTATTTT. Translating gives CASSKVSHTDTQYF.

V and J are TRBV2 and TRBJ2-1; 12 bases fit TRBD2. In germline, CDR1 is SNHLY, CDR2 FYNNEI. Unmatched junction bases numbered 9, after V lost 3 bases and J lost 0 bases. The CDR3 extends over 19 amino acids. The CDR3 DNA reads TGTGCCAGCAGTGAGTGGCCTAGCGGGAGGGCCGTCTCCTACAATGAGCAGTTCTTC. Amino acids: CASSEWPSGRAVSYNEQFF.

V usage is TRBV29-1 and J usage is TRBJ1-1, with 7 bases fitting TRBD1. V dropped 3 bases and J dropped 1; count of bases not matched to a gene: 5. The CDR3 is made up of 14 amino acids. Germline V gene sequence: CDR1 SQVTM, CDR2 ANQGSEA. The CDR3 sequence: CSVDPGQENTEAFF. The CDR3 bases are TGCAGCGTTGATCCCGGACAGGAGAACACTGAAGCTTTCTTT.

DNA for the CDR3: TGTGCCAGCAGTGAATCGCTAGGGTGGAACACTGAAGCTTTCTTT. As protein: CASSESLGWNTEAFF. The rearrangement links TRBV25-1 to TRBJ1-1; no firm D call. Trimming shortened V by 1 base and J by 1 base, and 10 bases separated the two germline ends. The CDR3 consists of 15 residues. Germline V gene sequence: CDR1 MGHDK, CDR2 SYGVNS.

The rearrangement uses TRBV16 and TRBJ1-1; D is possibly TRBD1 (5 bases). CDR1 KGHSY and CDR2 FQNENV come from the germline V gene. The V gene lost 0 bases and the J gene lost 3 bases, with 20 bases spanning the gap. The CDR3 spans 18 residues. CDR3 region: CASSQSESGPPYHTEAFF. The CDR3 DNA is TGTGCCAGCAGCCAATCTGAATCGGGGCCACCATACCACACTGAAGCTTTCTTT.

This chain joins TRBV2 and TRBJ2-7; D remains ambiguous. Trimming shortened V by 4 bases and J by 0 bases, and 13 bases separated the two germline ends. CDR1 and CDR2 (germline): SNHLY, FYNNEI. The CDR3 loop spans 15 amino acids. CDR3 in amino acids: CASSAFLVGSYEQYF. The CDR3 coding sequence is TGTGCCAGCAGTGCGTTCTTGGTCGGCTCCTACGAGCAGTACTTC.

The gene calls are TRBV27 and TRBJ2-7, with TRBD2 matching over 9 bases. The germline V gene encodes CDR1 MNHEY and CDR2 SMNVEV (reference sequence). The J segment lost 0 bases and the V segment lost 2 bases, leaving 5 bases of the junction unmatched. CDR3 length: 16 residues. The CDR3 loop is CASSLEAGGPSYEQYF. The CDR3 DNA is TGTGCCAGCAGTTTAGAAGCGGGAGGACCCTCCTACGAGCAGTACTTC.

This clone was seen more than once but under ten times. This sample includes further DNA sequences coding for the same CDR3. This chain uses TRBV19 with TRBJ2-1; D gene ambiguous. Trimming removed 1 base from V and 0 bases from J, with 4 bases in between. This CDR3 is built from 14 residues. Germline CDR1 reads LNHDA; CDR2 reads SQIVND (reference sequence). CDR3 coding DNA: TGTGCCAGTAGTATAGCGCACTCCTACAATGAGCAGTTCTTC. This codes for CASSIAHSYNEQFF.

With respect to this clone: Other DNA sequences within the sample encode an identical CDR3. The chain employs TRBV19 and TRBJ1-5, with 8 positions matching TRBD1. V trimming: 3 bases; J trimming: 4 bases; junction bases outside the gene matches: 2. CDR1 is LNHDA and CDR2 is SQIVND in the germline V gene (reference sequence). The CDR3 loop spans 14 amino acids. The DNA of the CDR3 is TGTGCCAGTAGTATCGGACAGGGAAATCAGCCCCAGCATTTT. Protein product: CASSIGQGNQPQHF.

The table lists this clone with a count of one. The same CDR3 also results from other DNA sequences found in this sample. The V and J genes are TRBV27 and TRBJ2-5; 8 positions match TRBD2. This CDR3 is 15 amino acids long. After removal of 5 bases from V and 2 bases from J, the junction contained 7 bases not matched to a gene. CDR1 is MNHEY, CDR2 SMNVEV, per germline (reference sequence). The CDR3 coding sequence is TGTGCCAGCAGTCCCTTTCGGGGGGGACAAGAGACCCAGTACTTC. Its protein is CASSPFRGGQETQYF.

This clone occurred a few times. In DNA, the CDR3 is TGTGCCAGTAGTAGGGCAGGTGAAGCTTTCTTT. This gives the protein CASSRAGEAFF. This rearrangement joins TRBV19 to TRBJ1-1; no firm D call. Trimming removed 4 bases at V and 7 bases at J, with 7 bases between. Per the germline V gene, CDR1 is LNHDA and CDR2 is SQIVND (reference sequence). The CDR3 loop spans 11 amino acids.

J is TRBJ2-3 and V is TRBV9; 11 bases agree with TRBD2. CDR1 and CDR2 from the germline V gene are SGDLS and YYNGEE. The V gene end was trimmed by 6 bases and the J gene end by 6 bases; junction bases not matched to a gene: 6. The CDR3 consists of 14 residues. The CDR3 DNA follows: TGTGCCAGCAACCTAGCGGGAGGCCCGGATACGCAGTATTTT. It encodes CASNLAGGPDTQYF.

This chain uses TRBV4-1 with TRBJ2-2; D unresolved. Germline CDR1 reads MGHRA; CDR2 reads YSYEKL. This CDR3 contains 15 residues. Between the trimmed V and J ends, which lost 0 bases and 6 bases, there was a span of 11 bases. This CDR3 is CASSQDSSRAGELFF. For the CDR3, the DNA is TGCGCCAGCAGCCAAGATTCCTCTAGGGCCGGGGAGCTGTTTTTT.

Notes on this clone: Mismatch with germline at one junction end may stem from a read error. V gene TRBV7-9 combines with J gene TRBJ1-2; no reliable D call. This CDR3 has 12 amino acids. Germline CDR1 is SEHNR and CDR2 is FQNEAQ (reference sequence). CDR3 DNA: TGTGCCAGTAGCAATGCTATGGGTCAACCTTTATTC. Translating gives CASSNAMGQPLF.